This passage covers 2 T cell receptor beta chains from one sample sequenced in a study of beta chain features in type 1 diabetes. Sequencing targeted expressed TCRB transcripts, as all isolated RNA had been reverse transcribed. Measured with immunoSEQ multiplex PCR; TCRdb has only the in-frame clones, and not every one. The data show some 900,000 clones, with under 20% seen just once and 0.02% to 0.03% held by the top ten. Source material: naive CD4+ T cells from blood. These receptors originate from a woman aged 18-35 years in good health.

The chain links TRBV6-6 to TRBJ2-1; D gene uncertain. The CDR3 consists of 13 residues. Trimming removed 5 bases from V and 5 bases from J, with 10 bases in between. In germline, CDR1 is MNHNY, CDR2 SVGAGI (reference sequence). The CDR3 bases are TGTGCCAGCAGTCAACAGACACACAATGAGCAGTTCTTC. The encoded protein is CASSQQTHNEQFF.

On this clone: Other DNA sequences of this sample code for an identical CDR3. The V gene is TRBV7-2, the J gene TRBJ2-1; the D gene could be TRBD1 or TRBD2 (5 bases each). V was pared by 3 bases and J by 6 bases, with 9 bases between. Germline V gene data show CDR1 as SGHTA and CDR2 as FQGNSA. This CDR3 spans 13 amino acids. CDR3 coding DNA: TGTGCCAGCAGCTTTAAGGGGAGCAATGAGCAGTTCTTC. Its protein is CASSFKGSNEQFF.